This is a list of T cell receptor beta chains from one sample in a study of cytomegalovirus exposure and HLA in healthy donors. Profiled with immunoSEQ multiplex PCR; TCRdb holds only in-frame clones, not every one. Of around 130,000 clones in the sample, about 74% were seen once. The specimen sequenced was PBMCs. The origin of the receptors is a man between 35 and 55 years old in good health and CMV-seropositive. CDR3s include the opening cysteine and the closing phenylalanine or tryptophan. Fields, in order: V gene, J gene, CDR3 protein.

>TRBV27|-
CATKPTGPILDEQYF
>TRBV28|TRBJ2-3
CASGDRSTDTQYF
>TRBV5-1|TRBJ1-1
CASRQQGANTEAFF
>TRBV4-2|TRBJ2-4
CASSPDRGNIQYF
>TRBV9|-
CASSVAVQGQGEQYF
>TRBV11-2|TRBJ1-2
CASSLAFLGAAPNYGYTF
>TRBV27|TRBJ2-2
CASSLWVAGGPGELFF
>TRBV5-4|TRBJ1-1
CASSRGGVDTEAFF
>TRBV28|TRBJ2-7
CASSPWQDRGSEQYF
>TRBV10-1|TRBJ2-1
CASSVDSGNEQFF
>TRBV6-6|TRBJ1-2
CASSAGTSYGYTF
>TRBV28|TRBJ1-1
CASRTYRNTEAFF
>TRBV6-5|TRBJ1-2
CASSPQDRVYGYTF
>TRBV19|TRBJ1-6
CASRQRGDNSPLHF
>TRBV30|TRBJ1-2
CAWHTDRGSYGYTF
>TRBV6-1|TRBJ1-3
CASRSAGGNTIYF
>TRBV6-1|TRBJ2-1
CASSERGNEQFF
>TRBV28|TRBJ2-2
CASSHSQGYTGELFF
>TRBV4-2|TRBJ2-1
CASSQDLGGPGEQFF
>TRBV19|TRBJ1-2
CASKSRNNDYGYTF
>TRBV2|TRBJ1-2
CASSEAPSWGHYGYTF
>TRBV28|TRBJ1-6
CASSLRDSLDPPLHF
>TRBV18|TRBJ1-1
CASSPATGMNTEAFF
>TRBV7-2|TRBJ2-5
CASGRGETQYF
>TRBV7-9|TRBJ1-1
CASSTRQGAIFTEAFF
>TRBV7-2|TRBJ2-7
CASSSRPGQPYEQYF
>TRBV6-4|TRBJ1-5
CASSEGTGNQPQHF
>TRBV30|TRBJ1-4
CAWSGQGGNEKLFF
>TRBV30|TRBJ1-3
CAWSAKQGSSGNTIYF
>TRBV28|TRBJ1-5
CASSLVQGSNQPQHF
>TRBV7-9|TRBJ2-1
CASSVSSGGPNEQFF
>TRBV28|TRBJ1-3
CASSSAGNTIYF
>TRBV27|TRBJ2-6
CASSPGLGDSGANVLTF
>TRBV6-1|TRBJ2-7
CASSEATYLYEQYF
>TRBV6-1|TRBJ2-5
CASSTGLRETQYF
>TRBV9|TRBJ2-7
CASSERVQGDYEQYF
>TRBV5-4|TRBJ2-2
CASSPRTGQTGELFF
>TRBV9|TRBJ1-2
CASSVSLGDRIYGYTF
>TRBV15|TRBJ2-3
CATSRGADTQYF
>TRBV5-6|TRBJ2-7
CASSLVSGQGIDEQYF
>TRBV5-1|TRBJ1-2
CASSFGLSYGYTF
>TRBV5-4|TRBJ2-7
CASSGGFGEQYF
>TRBV6-5|TRBJ1-5
CASSYGAEQPQHF
>TRBV5-1|TRBJ2-7
CASSPKYVGFEQYF
>TRBV7-6|TRBJ2-7
CASSRTSGSGHEQYF
>TRBV11-2|TRBJ2-1
CASSSVRGSYNEQFF